This note documents a single T cell receptor (beta chain) sequence. Sequencing used immunoSEQ multiplex PCR; TCRdb keeps in-frame clones, though not all of them. Here the sample spans 99,000 or so clones, about 76% being singletons. V dropped 5 bases and J dropped 4 bases, with 10 bases sitting between them. CDR1 MDHEN and CDR2 SYDVKM come from the germline V gene. This CDR3 is built from 13 residues. The entry originates in a study of blood T cell repertoires in COVID-19. The V and J genes are TRBV28 and TRBJ2-3, with D perhaps matching TRBD2 (5 bases). The origin of this receptor is a woman in her seventies with acute or convalescent COVID-19. Input material: peripheral blood. This chain's CDR3 is CASSQGGPDTQYF. The CDR3 coding sequence is TGTGCCAGCAGTCAAGGAGGCCCAGATACGCAGTATTTT.